This T cell receptor (beta chain) was identified during a study of molecular identifiers for immune sequencing clone quantification. Findings and caveats of the study: Clones with over 20 RNA copies captured over 97% of effector molecules but under 1% of naive ones.

This clonotype has at least ten counts. Its antigen is currently unknown. Germline V gene sequence: CDR1 MNHEY, CDR2 SVGEGT. This CDR3 has 15 residues. The germline V and J ends were trimmed by 2 bases and 4 bases, with 11 bases remaining between them. In TCRdb, the PCR reads were re-called with MiXCR into one record per CDR3 protein. This table has approximately 550,000 distinct CDR3 sequences, about 20% appearing once. The chain uses TRBV6-2 or TRBV6-3 and TRBJ2-2, with a possible D match to TRBD2 (5 bases). The receptor's source is a human donor in good health. Some libraries in this study had Jurkat cell RNA spiked in. Sequenced input: naive CD8+ T cells from blood, with Jurkat cell RNA spiked in. Specified subset: FACS-sorted CD8+CD4-CCR7+CD45RA+ naive T cells. CDR3 residues: CASSYGLASTGELFF. CDR3 DNA sequence: TGTGCCAGCAGTTACGGGCTAGCTAGCACCGGGGAGCTGTTTTTT.